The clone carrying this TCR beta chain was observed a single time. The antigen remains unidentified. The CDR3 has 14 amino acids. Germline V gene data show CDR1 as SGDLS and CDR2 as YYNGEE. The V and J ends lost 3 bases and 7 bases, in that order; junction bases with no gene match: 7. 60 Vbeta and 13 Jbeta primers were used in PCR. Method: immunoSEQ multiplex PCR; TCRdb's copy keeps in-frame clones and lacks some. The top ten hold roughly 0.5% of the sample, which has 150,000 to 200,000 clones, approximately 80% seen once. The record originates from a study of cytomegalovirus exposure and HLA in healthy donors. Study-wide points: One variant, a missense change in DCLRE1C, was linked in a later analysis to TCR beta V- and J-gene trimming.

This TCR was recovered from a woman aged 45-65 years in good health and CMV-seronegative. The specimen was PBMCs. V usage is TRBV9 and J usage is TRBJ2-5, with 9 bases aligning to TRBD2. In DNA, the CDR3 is TGTGCCAGCAGCGCTAGCGGGAAGGAAGGGACCCAGTACTTC. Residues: CASSASGKEGTQYF. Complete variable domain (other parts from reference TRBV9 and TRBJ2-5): DSGVTQTPKHLITATGQRVTLRCSPRSGDLSVYWYQQSLDQGLQFLIQYYNGEERAKGNILERFSAQQFPDLHSELNLSSLELGDSALYFCASSASGKEGTQYFGPGTRLLVL.